This T cell receptor beta chain was sequenced for a study of cytomegalovirus exposure and HLA in healthy donors. Across the study: Around 89 million unique TCRs from HLA-typed donors made up an early data release. Study results and caveats: As a later analysis showed, a missense DCLRE1C variant was linked to trimming of TCR beta V- and J-genes. Researchers had no immune exposure information except CMV serostatus available.

V was clipped by 6 bases and J by 1 base, with 9 bases between them. Germline CDR1 ENHRY, CDR2 SYGVKD. CDR3 length: 14 amino acids. It was with 60 Vbeta and 13 Jbeta primers that the PCR ran. Clones were sequenced by immunoSEQ multiplex PCR, and TCRdb holds only the in-frame ones, with some missing. The sample has hundreds of thousands of clones, approximately 80% seen once. On this clone: Antigen specificity is unknown.

The source material was PBMCs. This sequence joins TRBV10-3 and TRBJ2-2; perhaps TRBD1 as D (5 bases). The source of this sequence is a boy aged 2 to 9 in good health and CMV-seronegative. CDR3 protein: CAIRVTGNTGELFF. The CDR3 coding sequence is TGTGCCATCAGGGTTACAGGGAACACCGGGGAGCTGTTTTTT.